These T cell receptor beta chains were read from a single sample in a study of T cells in localized non-small cell lung cancer. Libraries were prepared by immunoSEQ multiplex PCR; TCRdb keeps only in-frame clonotypes and omits some of them. The profile shows some 53,000 clones, 80% to 90% of them singletons. The sample here was peripheral blood, taken before any cancer treatment. These receptors all stem from a male donor aged 60 or older with stage III squamous cell lung carcinoma. Each CDR3 is given with its conserved first and last residue. The D gene is left open where the match is weak. Expanded clones get a size class; other rows say once, few or many, or leave the size out.

j_gene | v_gene | len | abundance | d_gene | CDR3aa | CDR3nt
TRBJ2-6 | TRBV27 | 13 | . | . | CASSYAGANVLTF | TGTGCCAGCAGTTACGCTGGGGCCAACGTCCTGACTTTC
TRBJ2-1 | TRBV27 | 14 | . | TRBD2 | CASRTSGSQNEQFF | TGTGCCAGCAGAACTAGCGGGAGTCAAAATGAGCAGTTCTTC
TRBJ2-7 | TRBV19 | 11 | few | . | CASKSSSEQYF | TGTGCCAGTAAGTCCTCATCCGAGCAGTACTTC
TRBJ1-3 | TRBV6-5 | 14 | . | . | CASSYSGPGNTIYF | TGTGCCAGCAGCTACTCAGGACCTGGAAACACCATATATTTT
TRBJ2-1 | TRBV11-3 | 15 | . | TRBD1 | CASSPTGTGNNEQFF | TGTGCCAGCAGCCCAACCGGGACAGGGAACAATGAGCAGTTCTTC
TRBJ1-4 | TRBV5-4 | 13 | . | . | CASSLRTAEKLFF | TGTGCCAGCAGCCTCAGGACAGCTGAAAAACTGTTTTTT
TRBJ2-1 | TRBV6-5 | 14 | few | TRBD2 | CASRPAGTYNEQFF | TGTGCCAGCAGACCAGCGGGAACCTACAATGAGCAGTTCTTC
TRBJ1-6 | TRBV2 | 17 | few | . | CASSESLGSSYNSPLHF | TGTGCCAGCAGTGAGAGTCTGGGTAGCTCCTATAATTCACCCCTCCACTTT
TRBJ1-5 | TRBV19 | 15 | . | . | CASSAGAQVNQPQHF | TGTGCCAGTAGTGCGGGGGCACAGGTCAATCAGCCCCAGCATTTT
TRBJ1-5 | TRBV18 | 16 | few | . | CASSPTGSNSNQPQHF | TGTGCCAGCTCGCCTACCGGGAGCAATAGCAATCAGCCCCAGCATTTT
TRBJ1-1 | TRBV5-1 | 14 | . | TRBD1 | CASSGQGGNTEAFF | TGCGCCAGCAGCGGACAGGGAGGGAACACTGAAGCTTTCTTT
TRBJ2-5 | TRBV28 | 15 | . | TRBD1 | CASSTRQGSRETQYF | TGTGCCAGCAGTACTCGACAGGGTTCGAGAGAGACCCAGTACTTC
TRBJ2-1 | TRBV11-2 | 15 | . | TRBD1 | CASSRDRSHYNEQFF | TGTGCCAGCAGTCGGGACAGGTCACACTACAATGAGCAGTTCTTC
TRBJ2-3 | TRBV5-4 | 17 | . | TRBD2 | CASRPGTSGSSTDTQYF | TGTGCCAGCAGGCCCGGGACTAGCGGGAGCAGCACAGATACGCAGTATTTT
TRBJ1-1 | TRBV11-3 | 19 | . | TRBD1 | CASSLPGTGRPNMNTEAFF | TGTGCCAGCAGCTTACCCGGGACAGGGCGACCTAACATGAACACTGAAGCTTTCTTT
TRBJ1-5 | TRBV7-2 | 13 | . | . | CASSPRGGQPQHF | TGTGCCAGCAGCCCTCGGGGGGGTCAGCCCCAGCATTTT
TRBJ1-5 | TRBV19 | 15 | . | TRBD1 | CASRRQGLEFEPQHF | TGTGCCAGTAGGAGACAGGGGCTTGAATTTGAGCCCCAGCATTTT
TRBJ2-2 | TRBV30 | 15 | once | TRBD1 | CAWSVTRGWSGELFF | TGTGCCTGGAGTGTAACCAGGGGGTGGAGCGGGGAGCTGTTTTTT
TRBJ1-6 | TRBV6-1 | 18 | . | . | CASSEDLGRSSYNSPLHF | TGTGCCAGCAGTGAAGACCTGGGGAGGAGCTCCTATAATTCACCCCTCCACTTT
TRBJ2-7 | TRBV2 | 14 | . | . | CASTPRFTPYEQYF | TGTGCCAGCACCCCGCGGTTTACCCCCTACGAGCAGTACTTC
TRBJ2-7 | TRBV19 | 16 | . | . | CASSINTVLAPYEQYF | TGTGCCAGTAGTATAAATACGGTTCTGGCCCCTTACGAGCAGTACTTC
TRBJ2-4 | TRBV28 | 14 | . | . | CASSFSGVKNIQYF | TGTGCCAGCAGTTTTTCAGGGGTAAAAAACATTCAGTACTTC